These 21 T cell receptor beta chains were all obtained from the same sample, sequenced in a study of type 1 regulatory T cells. MiXCR, run by TCRdb on the reads, gives a single entry per CDR3 protein. Of 60,000 to 70,000 distinct CDR3 sequences in the sample, just under 50% were seen once. No cognate antigen is known for these TCRs. The specimen was cultured non-Tr1 T cells, either the whole culture or a sorted T cell fraction (not recorded which). Receptors originate from a human donor in good health.

This clonotype occurred many times. The chain combines TRBV7-9 with TRBJ2-7, with 8 bases fitting TRBD2. The V and J ends lost 5 bases and 1 base, in that order; junction bases with no gene match: 7. Germline V gene data show CDR1 as SEHNR and CDR2 as FQNEAQ (reference sequence). The CDR3 spans 15 residues. CDR3 sequence reads: CASSAQAGASYEQYF. The CDR3 coding sequence is TGTGCCAGCAGCGCACAAGCGGGGGCGTCCTACGAGCAGTACTTC.

This clonotype has only one observation. V usage is TRBV11-1 and J usage is TRBJ1-1; 8 bases map to TRBD1. This CDR3 is built from 16 residues. With 7 bases clipped from V and 3 bases from J, the junction kept 13 bases outside the gene matches. Germline loops: CDR1 SGHAT, CDR2 FQDESV (reference sequence). The CDR3 region has the DNA TGTGCCAGCACCCTCGGGCAGGGGGCCGGGGACACTGAAGCTTTCTTT. Its protein is CASTLGQGAGDTEAFF.

V and J are TRBV6-5 and TRBJ1-2, with TRBD1 matching 7 bases. V lost 5 bases, J lost 4 bases, and 10 bases stayed unmatched. The CDR3 extends over 15 amino acids. The germline gives CDR1 MNHEY, CDR2 SVGAGI. The CDR3 loop reads CASSTRDRPIYGYTF. The CDR3 region has the DNA TGTGCCAGCAGTACCCGGGACAGACCCATCTATGGCTACACCTTC.

The chain carries TRBV12-3 or TRBV12-4 and TRBJ2-1, with unresolved D. The CDR3 spans 12 residues. The V end lost 6 bases, the J end lost 8 bases, and 11 bases lay between the germline ends. The CDR3 here is CASRKNVDEQFF. The CDR3 nucleotides read TGTGCCAGCAGAAAAAACGTGGATGAGCAGTTCTTC.

This chain connects TRBV5-6 to TRBJ2-5; TRBD2 agrees at 10 bases. The V gene's germline CDR1 is SGHDT and CDR2 YYEEEE. J lost 5 bases, V lost 4 bases, and 8 bases had no gene match. The CDR3 has 15 residues. CDR3 sequence (DNA): TGTGCCAGCAGCCTAATTTTAGCGGGGGGTGAGACCCAGTACTTC. It is translated as CASSLILAGGETQYF.

The chain links TRBV20-1 to TRBJ1-5; D call uncertain. The V end lost 1 base, the J end lost 4 bases, and 5 bases lay between the germline ends. Germline CDR1 is DFQATT and CDR2 is SNEGSKA (reference sequence). The CDR3 runs to 12 residues. In DNA form, the CDR3 reads TGCAGTGCTAGAGCCCCTAATCAGCCCCAGCATTTT. This sequence encodes CSARAPNQPQHF.

V gene TRBV12-3 or TRBV12-4 combines with J gene TRBJ1-4; D may be TRBD1 (5 bases). Trimming removed 6 bases at V and 8 bases at J, with 19 bases between. This CDR3 is built from 15 residues. The CDR3 DNA sequence: TGTGCCAGCAGCCTTACCTCACAGGTCGTCGAAAAACTGTTTTTT. It yields the protein CASSLTSQVVEKLFF.

V and J are TRBV6-2 or TRBV6-3 and TRBJ1-2, with D uncertain. The germline V and J ends were trimmed by 5 bases and 3 bases, with 16 bases remaining between them. This CDR3 is 15 amino acids long. The V gene's germline CDR1 is MNHEY and CDR2 SVGEGT. The CDR3 nucleotides read TGTGCCAGCAGTCTCTCTCGACGAGCGGACTATGGCTACACCTTC. Protein: CASSLSRRADYGYTF.

V is TRBV10-3 and J is TRBJ2-3, with TRBD1 matching 7 bases. In germline, CDR1 is ENHRY, CDR2 SYGVKD. The V gene end was trimmed by 10 bases and the J gene end by 3 bases; junction bases not matched to a gene: 10. The CDR3 totals 14 residues. The CDR3 nucleotides read TGTGCCACCATACAGGGGAAGGGGACAGATACGCAGTATTTT. This translates into CATIQGKGTDTQYF.

This sequence joins TRBV6-6 and TRBJ2-1; tentative D call: TRBD1 (5 bases). The CDR3 has 16 residues. V gave up 5 bases and J gave up 10 bases, with 24 bases separating them. Germline CDR1 and CDR2: MNHNY and SVGAGI (reference sequence). The CDR3 DNA sequence: TGTGCCAGCAGTCCCCCCCAGACAGCAACCCTCTACGAGCAGTTCTTC. Residues: CASSPPQTATLYEQFF.

This clonotype turned up a few times. This chain joins TRBV2 and TRBJ1-2; D gene unclear. The germline CDR1 and CDR2 sequences are SNHLY and FYNNEI. V was trimmed by 3 bases and J by 0 bases, leaving 8 bases between them. The CDR3 length is 14 residues. The CDR3 protein is CASSDQWSNYGYTF. CDR3 sequence (DNA): TGTGCCAGCAGTGATCAGTGGTCTAACTATGGCTACACCTTC.

The V gene is TRBV12-3 or TRBV12-4, the J gene TRBJ2-6; 8 bases are shared with TRBD1. V was clipped by 6 bases and J by 0 bases; unmatched bases: 4. This CDR3 is 16 amino acids long. CDR3 sequence (DNA): TGTGCCAGCAGGGGGACAGGTGCCTCTGGGGCCAACGTCCTGACTTTC. Amino acid sequence: CASRGTGASGANVLTF.

This clonotype was picked up many times. The V gene is TRBV29-1, the J gene TRBJ2-3, with TRBD2 matching over 9 bases. Germline CDR1 and CDR2: SQVTM and ANQGSEA. This CDR3 region has 15 residues. V trimming: 2 bases; J trimming: 2 bases; junction bases outside the gene matches: 5. CDR3 DNA sequence: TGCAGCGTTGAAATAGCGGGGGCCAACACAGATACGCAGTATTTT. Amino acid sequence: CSVEIAGANTDTQYF.

The V call is TRBV19, the J call TRBJ1-1; D ambiguous. Trimming took off 5 bases at V and 0 bases at J, with 13 bases between the two ends. Germline V lookup: CDR1 LNHDA, CDR2 SQIVND (reference sequence). This CDR3 is built from 15 residues. This CDR3 reads CASSRLADLNTEAFF. The CDR3 nucleotides read TGTGCCAGTAGTCGTTTGGCAGACTTGAACACTGAAGCTTTCTTT.

This clonotype was counted a single time. The chain employs TRBV19 and TRBJ1-2; D ambiguous. Germline V gene data show CDR1 as LNHDA and CDR2 as SQIVND (reference sequence). V lost 4 bases, J lost 5 bases, and 5 bases lay in between. The CDR3 has 11 amino acids. CDR3 coding DNA: TGTGCCAGTAGTAGGAGTTATGGCTACACCTTC. It specifies CASSRSYGYTF.

This clonotype was counted a few times. The rearrangement joins TRBV4-3 to TRBJ2-5; D is possibly TRBD2 (5 bases). The ends were cut back, 4 bases at V and 2 bases at J, with 17 bases in the middle. The CDR3 spans 16 residues. Germline CDR1 is LGHNA and CDR2 is YSLEER. CDR3 amino acids: CASSLGEGRGQETQYF. CDR3 DNA: TGCGCCAGCAGCCTAGGTGAGGGCCGTGGGCAAGAGACCCAGTACTTC.

The chain recombines TRBV12-3 or TRBV12-4 with TRBJ2-3, with TRBD1 matching over 8 bases. J gave up 0 bases and V 3 bases, and 5 bases lay outside the gene matches. This CDR3 is 16 amino acids long. The CDR3: CASSFLQGASTDTQYF. The CDR3 DNA follows: TGTGCCAGCAGTTTCCTCCAGGGGGCTAGCACAGATACGCAGTATTTT.

This chain joins TRBV20-1 and TRBJ2-1, with 9 bases matching TRBD2. Germline CDR1 reads DFQATT; CDR2 reads SNEGSKA (reference sequence). The CDR3 contains 14 residues. The V segment lost 5 bases and the J segment 4 bases; nucleotides outside the gene matches: 6. The DNA for the CDR3 is TGCAGTGCTTATAGCGGGGGCTCTTACAATGAGCAGTTCTTC. This encodes CSAYSGGSYNEQFF.

To note about this clonotype: One end of the junction fails to match germline, which may point to a read error. This sequence joins TRBV7-7 and TRBJ2-1, with TRBD2 matching 8 bases. Germline V gives CDR1 SSHAT, CDR2 FNYEAQ (reference sequence). The CDR3 spans 15 residues. CDR3: CASSLVGGASDEQFF. CDR3 sequence (DNA): TGTGCTAGCAGCTTAGTCGGGGGGGCTTCGGATGAGCAGTTCTTC. The variable domain in full, completed from reference TRBV7-7 and TRBJ2-1, reads GAGVSQSPRYKVTKRGQDVTLRCDPISSHATLYWYQQALGQGPEFLTYFNYEAQPDKSGLPSDRFSAERPEGSISTLTIQRTEQRDSAMYRCASSLVGGASDEQFFGPGTRLTVL.

This clonotype occurred a few times. The rearrangement joins TRBV5-1 to TRBJ1-4; TRBD1 might be the D (6 bases). The germline V gene has CDR1 SGHRS and CDR2 YFSETQ. V lost 4 bases and J 7 bases, leaving 17 bases between the germline ends. The CDR3 is made up of 15 amino acids. As DNA, the CDR3 is TGCGCCAGCAGCCCCCGGGAGGGGGGCGGTGAAAAACTGTTTTTT. Protein product: CASSPREGGGEKLFF.

This clonotype was seen only a few times. This rearrangement joins TRBV7-2 to TRBJ1-1; D possibly corresponds to TRBD1 (6 bases). The V gene's germline CDR1 is SGHTA and CDR2 FQGNSA. The V gene lost 5 bases and the J gene lost 1 base, with 20 bases spanning the gap. The CDR3 is made up of 17 amino acids. The CDR3 DNA is TGTGCCAGCAGCCGCGGGGTTGGGAGGGGGTGGAACACTGAAGCTTTCTTT. Its translation is CASSRGVGRGWNTEAFF.